The 30 T cell receptor beta chains reported below all come from one sample, sequenced in a study of sequential checkpoint blockade in melanoma. Treatment reported: randomized to nivolumab then ipilimumab (arm A) or the reverse (arm B). Profiled with immunoSEQ multiplex PCR; TCRdb holds only in-frame clones, not every one. The repertoire consists of just over 15,000 clones, with over 75% occurring once and the leading ten covering approximately 30%. The sample was CD8+ T cells sorted from blood (inferred from file names), taken from a patient given nivolumab and ipilimumab in sequence. The receptors stem from a human donor with melanoma.

The V call is TRBV7-9, the J call TRBJ1-4; D possibly corresponds to TRBD1 (6 bases). This CDR3 has 15 amino acids. Germline CDR1 SEHNR, CDR2 FQNEAQ (reference sequence). V was trimmed by 5 bases and J by 4 bases, leaving 14 bases between them. The CDR3 protein is CASSPTGKDNEKLFF. The DNA of the CDR3 is TGTGCCAGCAGCCCCACAGGGAAGGATAATGAAAAACTGTTTTTT.

The gene calls are TRBV9 and TRBJ2-3, with D possibly being TRBD1 (5 bases). The germline gives CDR1 SGDLS, CDR2 YYNGEE. Trimming took 0 bases from V and 0 from J, leaving 5 bases between them. The CDR3 contains 14 residues. For the CDR3, the DNA is TGTGCCAGCAGCGTAGCAGGGAGCACAGATACGCAGTATTTT. This sequence encodes CASSVAGSTDTQYF.

About this clone itself: Other nucleotide sequences in the sample specify the same CDR3. The CDR3 here is CASSPLDSSFTDTQYF. DNA for the CDR3: TGTGCCAGCAGCCCCCTGGACAGTTCTTTCACAGATACGCAGTATTTT. The J gene is TRBJ2-3, the V gene TRBV7-8; perhaps TRBD1 as D (6 bases). The V and J ends lost 5 bases and 2 bases respectively, with 17 bases between them. CDR1 is SGHVS and CDR2 is FQNEAQ in the germline V gene. The CDR3 consists of 16 residues.

V is TRBV5-5 and J is TRBJ2-7, with a weak D call TRBD1 (6 bases). The CDR3 totals 16 residues. Between the trimmed V and J ends, which lost 2 bases and 2 bases, there was a span of 17 bases. Germline-derived CDR1 and CDR2 are SGHKS and YYEKEE (reference sequence). The CDR3 nucleotides are TGTGCCAGCAGCTTCTACCAGGACAGTCCTACCTACGAGCAGTACTTC. This gives the protein CASSFYQDSPTYEQYF.

In this sample, this clone turned up a few times. V usage is TRBV5-3 and J usage is TRBJ2-5; TRBD2 agrees at 14 bases. The end of the DNA fits TRBJ2-7 better, so the J call may be wrong. TRBV5-3 is an ORF, with its function uncertain. This CDR3 has 18 residues. The CDR3 loop is CARSLEGTSGSQRDEQYF. As DNA, the CDR3 is TGTGCCAGAAGCTTGGAAGGGACTAGCGGGAGTCAAAGGGACGAGCAGTACTTC.

The chain couples TRBV9 to TRBJ1-1, with no clear D. Germline loops: CDR1 SGDLS, CDR2 YYNGEE. The CDR3 totals 10 residues. Trimming removed 9 bases from V and 3 bases from J, with 6 bases in between. CDR3 protein: CATLDTEAFF. The CDR3, as DNA: TGTGCCACTCTAGACACTGAAGCTTTCTTT. The full variable domain, completed using reference TRBV9 and TRBJ1-1, is DSGVTQTPKHLITATGQRVTLRCSPRSGDLSVYWYQQSLDQGLQFLIQYYNGEERAKGNILERFSAQQFPDLHSELNLSSLELGDSALYFCATLDTEAFFGQGTRLTVV.

The chain links TRBV6-5 to TRBJ2-7, with D hard to call. The CDR3 spans 11 residues. Trimming removed 7 bases at V and 3 bases at J, with 7 bases between. Germline loops: CDR1 MNHEY, CDR2 SVGAGI. The CDR3 spells CASTESYEQYF. CDR3 in DNA: TGTGCCAGCACCGAGAGCTACGAGCAGTACTTC.

V is TRBV30 and J is TRBJ2-7; 9 bases line up with TRBD1. Germline assignment: CDR1 GTSNPN and CDR2 SVGIG (reference sequence). The CDR3 is 13 amino acids. The J segment lost 4 bases and the V segment lost 2 bases, leaving 3 bases of the junction unmatched. CDR3 coding DNA: TGTGCCTGGAGTTGGACAGGGGTGTACGAGCAGTACTTC. This encodes CAWSWTGVYEQYF.

On this clone itself: The germline gene is not matched at one end of the junction; a read error may be the cause. The J gene is TRBJ2-1, the V gene TRBV5-6; 8 nucleotides match TRBD2. Germline-derived CDR1 and CDR2 are SGHDT and YYEEEE. CDR3 length: 19 amino acids. CDR3 DNA: TGTGCCAGCACCTTGAAGGGGCTAGCGGGCCAGGGGTCCTACAATGAGCAGTTCTTC. Protein product: CASTLKGLAGQGSYNEQFF.

The V and J genes are TRBV10-2 and TRBJ1-2; D is unclear. Trimming took off 6 bases at V and 6 bases at J, with 20 bases between the two ends. From germline, CDR1 is WSHSY and CDR2 SAAADI. This CDR3 has 15 amino acids. CDR3 protein: CASSPLAGGEDGYTF. The CDR3 DNA reads TGCGCCAGCAGCCCCCTGGCAGGCGGGGAGGATGGCTACACCTTC.

This clone appeared once. The rearrangement uses TRBV29-1 and TRBJ1-1; D is possibly TRBD1 (6 bases). Germline CDR1 is SQVTM and CDR2 is ANQGSEA. CDR3 length: 12 residues. With 7 bases removed from V and 3 bases from J, the gap between germline ends came to 12 bases. CDR3 sequence reads: CSGNREYTEAFF. CDR3 sequence (DNA): TGCAGCGGAAACAGGGAGTACACTGAAGCTTTCTTT.

The chain carries TRBV11-2 and TRBJ2-1; a possible D gene is TRBD2 (6 bases). The CDR3 runs 15 residues. Germline V gene data show CDR1 as SGHAT and CDR2 as FQNNGV. V shed 1 base and J shed 7 bases, with 14 bases lying between them. The CDR3 bases are TGTGCCAGCAGCTTAGGGGAGGATAGCGCAAATGAGCAGTTCTTC. Protein sequence: CASSLGEDSANEQFF.

Worth noting for this clone: One end of the junction varies from germline; a read error may be responsible. This rearrangement joins TRBV5-4 to TRBJ2-7; 14 bases are shared with TRBD2. This CDR3 is built from 18 residues. The germline CDR1 and CDR2 sequences are SGHNT and YYREEE (reference sequence). The CDR3, as DNA: TGTGCCAGAAGCTTGGAAGGGACTAGCGGGAGTCAAAGGGACGAGCAGTACTTC. It translates to CARSLEGTSGSQRDEQYF.

This sequence joins TRBV9 and TRBJ2-7; 8 bases align to TRBD1. Per germline, CDR1 SGDLS and CDR2 YYNGEE. The V gene end was trimmed by 3 bases and the J gene end by 4 bases; junction bases not matched to a gene: 3. The CDR3 covers 13 residues. The CDR3 is CASSEGQEYEQYF. The CDR3 DNA sequence: TGTGCCAGCAGCGAGGGACAGGAATACGAGCAGTACTTC.

The chain recombines TRBV25-1 with TRBJ1-2; D is uncertain. The CDR3 consists of 11 residues. Germline V lookup: CDR1 MGHDK, CDR2 SYGVNS. The germline V and J ends were trimmed by 10 bases and 8 bases, with 14 bases remaining between them. The CDR3 sequence: CATTSIGGYTF. CDR3 DNA sequence: TGTGCCACGACAAGTATCGGAGGCTACACCTTC.

The chain uses TRBV5-8 and TRBJ1-3; 9 bases are shared with TRBD1. The germline V gene has CDR1 SGHTS and CDR2 YDEGEE. Germline trimming cut 5 bases from V and 0 bases from J; bases unmatched to any gene: 9. This CDR3 spans 17 amino acids. CDR3 in DNA: TGTGCCAGCAGTACCTTGGACAGGGGAAGCTCTGGAAACACCATATATTTT. It specifies CASSTLDRGSSGNTIYF.

This clone counts as large (0.1 to 1%). The V gene is TRBV6-4, the J gene TRBJ1-5; 8 positions match TRBD1. J was trimmed by 7 bases and V by 5 bases; bases with no gene match: 10. Germline V gene lookup returns CDR1 MRHNA and CDR2 SNTAGT. This CDR3 contains 15 residues. CDR3: CASSPGAGGDQPQHF. The CDR3 region has the DNA TGTGCCAGCAGTCCAGGGGCAGGGGGCGACCAGCCCCAGCATTTT.

A few counts support this clone. This rearrangement joins TRBV6-4 to TRBJ2-2; no reliable D call. The germline CDR1 and CDR2 sequences are MRHNA and SNTAGT. The CDR3 is 13 residues long. The V end lost 4 bases, the J end lost 3 bases, and 6 bases lay between the germline ends. CDR3 in amino acids: CASSASDTGELFF. Here the CDR3 DNA reads TGTGCCAGCAGTGCTAGTGACACCGGGGAGCTGTTTTTT.

The chain carries TRBV2 and TRBJ2-7; TRBD2 aligns across 8 bases. The CDR3 has 13 residues. The trim removed 6 bases at V and 2 bases at J, leaving 3 bases unmatched. Looked up from germline, CDR1 is SNHLY and CDR2 is FYNNEI. The CDR3 is CASRSGGTYEQYF. As DNA, the CDR3 is TGTGCCAGCAGGTCGGGGGGGACCTACGAGCAGTACTTC.

This chain connects TRBV7-8 to TRBJ1-5; D is unresolved. V gave up 0 bases and J gave up 4 bases, with 13 bases separating them. In germline, CDR1 is SGHVS, CDR2 FQNEAQ. There are 16 residues in the CDR3. The CDR3 DNA reads as TGTGCCAGCAGCTTAGCGCTCGGCGGGGAAAATCAGCCCCAGCATTTT. It is translated as CASSLALGGENQPQHF.

This chain joins TRBV5-4 and TRBJ2-5; D may be TRBD2 (5 bases). The CDR3 totals 15 residues. The germline V gene encodes CDR1 SGHNT and CDR2 YYREEE (reference sequence). V was shortened by 4 bases and J by 0 bases, with 13 bases between the two germline ends. CDR3 sequence reads: CASSQMDLYQETQYF. The CDR3 coding sequence is TGTGCCAGCAGCCAAATGGACTTATACCAAGAGACCCAGTACTTC.

V is TRBV9 and J is TRBJ2-3; D uncertain. V was cut by 5 bases and J by 1 base, with 11 bases left in between. Per the germline V gene, CDR1 is SGDLS and CDR2 is YYNGEE. The CDR3 has 14 amino acids. CDR3 in DNA: TGTGCCAGCAGTCTGGAGCTGGGCACAGATACGCAGTATTTT. The encoded protein is CASSLELGTDTQYF.

This chain uses TRBV29-1 with TRBJ2-1; D is undetermined. V shed 7 bases and J shed 4 bases, with 11 bases lying between them. CDR1 is SQVTM and CDR2 is ANQGSEA in the germline V gene. The CDR3 runs 12 residues. The CDR3 bases are TGCAGCGCCGAGCCCAAGTACAATGAGCAGTTCTTC. Translating gives CSAEPKYNEQFF.

This clone was detected only once. The rearrangement joins TRBV23-1 to TRBJ2-7, with D tentatively TRBD2 (5 bases). TRBV23-1 is an open reading frame, and its role is uncertain. The ends were cut back, 7 bases at V and 2 bases at J, with 18 bases in the middle. This CDR3 has 15 residues. CDR3 sequence (DNA): TGCGCCAGCATCCCCAAAAAGGACGGGGCCTACGAGCAGTACTTC. Translation: CASIPKKDGAYEQYF.

This rearrangement joins TRBV7-6 to TRBJ1-6; D is perhaps TRBD1 (6 bases). The V gene's germline CDR1 is SGHVS and CDR2 FNYEAQ. V gave up 6 bases and J gave up 9 bases, with 18 bases separating them. The CDR3 consists of 15 residues. The CDR3 spells CASRTTQGNSSPLHF. Written as DNA, the CDR3 is TGTGCCAGCAGGACTACACAGGGAAACAGTTCACCCCTCCACTTT.

This sequence joins TRBV4-3 and TRBJ2-7, with D maybe TRBD1 (6 bases). The germline CDR1 and CDR2 sequences are LGHNA and YSLEER. Trimming cost V 2 bases and J 4 bases, with 12 bases left between them. This CDR3 is 14 amino acids long. The CDR3 DNA is TGCGCCAGCAGCCAAAGGGCAGGGGCGTACGAGCAGTACTTC. Protein: CASSQRAGAYEQYF.

The genes are TRBV5-1 and TRBJ2-2; D not certain. The germline gives CDR1 SGHRS, CDR2 YFSETQ. The CDR3 has 16 residues. V lost 0 bases to trimming and J lost 4 bases, with 13 bases between them. DNA for the CDR3: TGCGCCAGCAGCTTGGATCCCCGGGTCAGCACCGGGGAGCTGTTTTTT. It yields the protein CASSLDPRVSTGELFF.

A few counts support this clone. CDR3 coding DNA: TGTGCCAGTAGTGCCGGGACAGGGGGCTACGAGCAGTACTTC. This codes for CASSAGTGGYEQYF. This rearrangement joins TRBV19 to TRBJ2-7; 11 bases align to TRBD1. The germline V gene encodes CDR1 LNHDA and CDR2 SQIVND (reference sequence). This CDR3 spans 14 amino acids. The V segment lost 5 bases and the J segment 3 bases; nucleotides outside the gene matches: 3.

V is TRBV4-3 and J is TRBJ2-1; TRBD2 agrees at 7 bases. V gave up 3 bases and J gave up 6 bases; unmatched junction bases: 17. Germline lookup yields CDR1 LGHNA and CDR2 YSLEER. The CDR3 length is 18 residues. The CDR3 loop reads CASSQKLVGGQPGNEQFF. CDR3 sequence (DNA): TGCGCCAGCAGCCAGAAACTCGTGGGAGGGCAGCCGGGCAATGAGCAGTTCTTC.

The rearrangement uses TRBV5-4 and TRBJ2-1, with D unclear. The V gene lost 0 bases and the J gene lost 10 bases, with 11 bases spanning the gap. Germline assignment: CDR1 SGHNT and CDR2 YYREEE (reference sequence). This CDR3 region has 13 residues. DNA for the CDR3: TGTGCCAGCAGCTTGGGTTTCGGAGACGAGCAGTTCTTC. This sequence encodes CASSLGFGDEQFF.